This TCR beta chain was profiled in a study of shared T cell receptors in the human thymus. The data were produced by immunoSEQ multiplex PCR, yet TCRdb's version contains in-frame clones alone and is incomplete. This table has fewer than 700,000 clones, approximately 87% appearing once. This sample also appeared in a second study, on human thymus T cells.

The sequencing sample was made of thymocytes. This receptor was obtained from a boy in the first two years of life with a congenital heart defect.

The CDR3 sequence: CASSLFDSRGGYEQYF. The CDR3 coding sequence is TGTGCCAGCAGCTTGTTTGATTCTAGAGGGGGATACGAGCAGTACTTC. The chain combines TRBV5-6 with TRBJ2-7; maybe TRBD1 (6 bases). CDR3 length equals 16 residues. Trimming removed 1 base from V and 4 bases from J, with 18 bases in between. Germline lookup yields CDR1 SGHDT and CDR2 YYEEEE.